This T cell receptor (beta chain) was documented in a study of cytomegalovirus exposure and HLA in healthy donors. Study-level results: Later on, analysis showed that most CMV-associated TCR beta chains appeared to be HLA-restricted.

Vbeta (60) and Jbeta (13) primers were used in the PCR. Assay: immunoSEQ multiplex PCR; the TCRdb copy retains only in-frame clones and omits some. This sample yields some 190,000 clones, of which 80% are seen a single time; around 1% belongs to the top ten. As regards this clone: Its antigen remains unidentified.

Germline CDR1 is MDHEN and CDR2 is SYDVKM. Trimming at V came to 0 bases and at J to 6 bases, leaving 4 bases not matched to a gene. CDR3 length equals 17 residues. The sample comprised PBMCs. This receptor was identified in a woman between 40 and 55 years old in good health and CMV-seronegative. The rearrangement uses TRBV28 and TRBJ2-2; 13 nucleotides match TRBD2. The CDR3 here is CASSLWSLAGGPGELFF. CDR3 in DNA: TGTGCCAGCAGTTTATGGTCACTAGCGGGAGGGCCCGGGGAGCTGTTTTTT.